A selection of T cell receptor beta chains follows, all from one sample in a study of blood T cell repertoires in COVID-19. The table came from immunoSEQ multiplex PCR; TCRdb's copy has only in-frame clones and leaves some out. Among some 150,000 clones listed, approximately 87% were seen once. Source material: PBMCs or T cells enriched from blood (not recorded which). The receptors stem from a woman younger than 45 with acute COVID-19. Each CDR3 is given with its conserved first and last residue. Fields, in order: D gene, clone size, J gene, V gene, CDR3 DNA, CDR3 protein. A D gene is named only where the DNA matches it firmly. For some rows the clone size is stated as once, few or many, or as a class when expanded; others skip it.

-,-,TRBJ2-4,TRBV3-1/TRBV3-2,TGTGCCAGCAGCCAAGCCGCTAGCAGAGCCAAAAACATTCAGTACTTC,CASSQAASRAKNIQYF
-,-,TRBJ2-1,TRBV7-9,TGTGCCAGCAGCTTAGAGGTCAGGATCAATGAGCAGTTCTTC,CASSLEVRINEQFF
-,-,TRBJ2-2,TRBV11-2,TGTGCCAGCAGCTCCTCGGTGGTCCGCACGGACACCGGGGAGCTGTTTTTT,CASSSSVVRTDTGELFF
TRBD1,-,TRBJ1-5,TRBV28,TGTGCCAGCAGTTTAATGACTGCGGGACAGGGGATAGTTGGCAATCAGCCCCAGCATTTT,CASSLMTAGQGIVGNQPQHF
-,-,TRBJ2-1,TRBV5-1,TGCGCCAGCAGCTTGAGGTCCGGGGGGCTTGAGTGGTTCAATGAGCAGTTCTTC,CASSLRSGGLEWFNEQFF
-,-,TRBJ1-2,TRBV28,TGTGCCAGCAGTTTAAATACAGGACCTAACTATGGCTACACCTTC,CASSLNTGPNYGYTF
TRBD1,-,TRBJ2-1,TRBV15,TGTGCCACCAAAGACAGGGGGCGCGGTGAGCAGTTCTTC,CATKDRGRGEQFF
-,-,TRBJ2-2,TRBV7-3,TGTGCCAGCAGCCCAGCCCTCGGCGGCTCGAACACCGGGGAGCTGTTTTTT,CASSPALGGSNTGELFF
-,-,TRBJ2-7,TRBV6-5,TGTGCCAGCAGGGGGGGATCTTCCTACGAGCAGTACTTC,CASRGGSSYEQYF
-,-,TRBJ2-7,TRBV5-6,TGTGCCAGCAGCTTCCCCTCGGGGTACGAGCAGTACTTC,CASSFPSGYEQYF
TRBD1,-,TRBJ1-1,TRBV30,TGTGCCTGGTCGGGACAGGGGGCGCGGGCTTTCTTT,CAWSGQGARAFF
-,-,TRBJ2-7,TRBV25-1,TGTGCCAGCAGTGATCTTTCAGGGTTGAACGAGCAGTACTTC,CASSDLSGLNEQYF
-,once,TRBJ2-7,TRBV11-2,TGTGCCAGCAGCCCTGAGGGGTGGGACATCTACGAGCAGTACTTC,CASSPEGWDIYEQYF
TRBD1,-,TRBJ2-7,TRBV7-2,TGTGCCAGCAGCGATTTGGGACAGTACGAGCAGTACTTC,CASSDLGQYEQYF
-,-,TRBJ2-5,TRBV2,TGTGCCAGCAGTGAGCAGAATAAAGAGACCCAGTACTTC,CASSEQNKETQYF
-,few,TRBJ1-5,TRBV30,TGTGCCTGGAGTGCATCAGGGCGCCAGCCCCAGCATTTT,CAWSASGRQPQHF
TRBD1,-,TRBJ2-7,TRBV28,TGTGCCAGCAGCCCCCAAGGGGGCCTGGTCGAGCAGTACTTC,CASSPQGGLVEQYF
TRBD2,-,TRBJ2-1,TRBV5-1,TGCGCCAGCAGCTCCGGAAGCGGGAGGGCGGGCAATGAGCAGTTCTTC,CASSSGSGRAGNEQFF
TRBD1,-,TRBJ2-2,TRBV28,TGTGCCAGCAGCCCGGGACAGGGCGACGGGGAGCTGTTTTTT,CASSPGQGDGELFF
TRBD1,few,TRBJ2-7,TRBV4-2,TGTGCCAGCAGCCCCTCGAGAGGGGACAGGGGGACCAACGAGCAGTACTTC,CASSPSRGDRGTNEQYF
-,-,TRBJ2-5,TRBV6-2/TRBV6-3,TGTGCCAGCAGTTACGGCAGGGGTGATCAAGAGACCCAGTACTTC,CASSYGRGDQETQYF
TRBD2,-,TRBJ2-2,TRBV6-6,TGTGCCAGCAGGCCGGGGGGCACCGGGGAGCTGTTTTTT,CASRPGGTGELFF
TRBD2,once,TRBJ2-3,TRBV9,TGTGCCAGCAGCGTATCAGCGGGAGCGAGCACAGATACGCAGTATTTT,CASSVSAGASTDTQYF
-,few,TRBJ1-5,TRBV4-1,TGCGCCAGCAGCCAACCCTCAAACACCCAGCCCCAGCATTTT,CASSQPSNTQPQHF
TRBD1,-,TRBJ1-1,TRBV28,TGTGCCAGCAGCCTAACAGGGGACACTGAAGCTTTCTTT,CASSLTGDTEAFF
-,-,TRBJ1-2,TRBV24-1,TGTGCCACCAGTGACTTCGGGGGCTACACCTTC,CATSDFGGYTF
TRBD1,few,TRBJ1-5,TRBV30,TGTGCCTGGAGGGGACAGGGGAGCAATCAGCCCCAGCATTTT,CAWRGQGSNQPQHF
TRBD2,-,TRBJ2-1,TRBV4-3,TGCGCCAGCAGCCCGCACAGTAGCGGGTCCTACAATGAGCAGTTCTTC,CASSPHSSGSYNEQFF
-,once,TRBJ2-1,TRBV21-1,TGTGCCAGCAGCGTCATGACTAGCGGGACGGTCTATGAGCAGTTCTTC,CASSVMTSGTVYEQFF
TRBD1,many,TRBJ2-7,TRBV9,TGTGCCAGCAGCGCCGGGACAGGGTCGACCTACGAGCAGTACTTC,CASSAGTGSTYEQYF
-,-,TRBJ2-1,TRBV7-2,TGTGCCAGCAGCTTAGTTTCCCTAGATGAGCAGTTCTTC,CASSLVSLDEQFF
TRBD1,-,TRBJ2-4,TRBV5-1,TGCGCCAGCAGCCTACAGGGGGAATGGGACATTCAGTACTTC,CASSLQGEWDIQYF
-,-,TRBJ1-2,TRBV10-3,TGTGCCATCAGTGATATTTCGGTTGGCTACACCTTC,CAISDISVGYTF
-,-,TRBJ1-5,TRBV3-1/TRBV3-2,TGTGCCAGCAGCCACCACAACCCCGGACAGACCGATCTGAATCAGCCCCAGCATTTT,CASSHHNPGQTDLNQPQHF
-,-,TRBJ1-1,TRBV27,TGTGCCAGCAGCGCGGAGGGCCCGGCTTTCTTT,CASSAEGPAFF
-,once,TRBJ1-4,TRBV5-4,TGTGCCAGCAGCCAGATATCCGGCAGGGGTAATGAAAAACTGTTTTTT,CASSQISGRGNEKLFF
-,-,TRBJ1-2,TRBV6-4,TGTGCCAGCAGTGACCAGAGAGGCAGCTATGGCTACACCTTC,CASSDQRGSYGYTF
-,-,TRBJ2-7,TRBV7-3,TGTGCCAGCAGCTTACGGGAGGGGGCATCCTACGAGCAGTACTTC,CASSLREGASYEQYF
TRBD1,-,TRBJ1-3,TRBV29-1,TGCAGCGTTGAAGACCCGGACAGGGCTGGAAACACCATATATTTT,CSVEDPDRAGNTIYF
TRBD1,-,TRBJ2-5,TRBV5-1,TGCGCCAGCAGCTTGACCGGGACAGTTTCAGAGACCCAGTACTTC,CASSLTGTVSETQYF
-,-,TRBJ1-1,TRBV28,TGTGCCAGCAGTTTATCGGGGTTTGGCCCTGAAGCTTTCTTT,CASSLSGFGPEAFF
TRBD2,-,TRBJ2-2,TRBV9,TGTGCCAGCAGCGTAGGTGGCGGGAGCTCCGGGGAGCTGTTTTTT,CASSVGGGSSGELFF